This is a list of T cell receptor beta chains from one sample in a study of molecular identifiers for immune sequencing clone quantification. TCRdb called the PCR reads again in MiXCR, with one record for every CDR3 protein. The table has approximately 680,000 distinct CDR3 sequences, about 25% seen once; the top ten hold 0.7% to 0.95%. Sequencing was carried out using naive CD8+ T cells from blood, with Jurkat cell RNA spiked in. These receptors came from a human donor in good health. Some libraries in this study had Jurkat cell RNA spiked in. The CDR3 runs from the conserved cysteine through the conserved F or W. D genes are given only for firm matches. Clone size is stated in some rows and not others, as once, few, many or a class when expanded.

CASSHVRGSAAPRDTIYF | TGTGCCAGCAGCCACGTGAGGGGGAGTGCTGCGCCCAGAGACACCATATATTTT | TRBJ1-3 | NA | TRBV7-9 | NA
CASSLWDFGDLKDNEQFF | TGTGCCAGCAGCTTATGGGATTTCGGGGATTTGAAGGACAATGAGCAGTTCTTC | TRBJ2-1 | NA | TRBV7-9 | NA
CASSQGHSTYEQYF | TGTGCCAGCAGCCAGGGTCACTCCACCTACGAGCAGTACTTC | TRBJ2-7 | NA | TRBV14 | many
CASSQEGQAFAKNIQYF | TGCGCCAGCAGCCAAGAGGGACAGGCCTTCGCCAAAAACATTCAGTACTTC | TRBJ2-4 | TRBD1 | TRBV4-1 | NA
CASSLNQGTDEQYF | TGTGCTAGCAGCTTAAATCAGGGGACTGACGAGCAGTACTTC | TRBJ2-7 | NA | TRBV7-7 | NA
CASSIGLTYEQYF | TGTGCCAGTAGTATCGGATTAACCTACGAGCAGTACTTC | TRBJ2-7 | NA | TRBV19 | NA
CASSFGTAHREQYF | TGTGCCAGCAGCTTCGGGACGGCTCATAGGGAGCAGTACTTC | TRBJ2-7 | NA | TRBV13 | NA
CASSYSPVSTDTQYF | TGTGCCAGCAGTTACTCCCCGGTGAGCACAGATACGCAGTATTTT | TRBJ2-3 | NA | TRBV6-2/TRBV6-3 | few
CSARDPAASSYEQYF | TGCAGTGCTAGAGACCCAGCGGCTAGCTCCTACGAGCAGTACTTC | TRBJ2-7 | NA | TRBV20-1 | many
CASRDTGVVQPQHF | TGTGCCAGTAGGGATACGGGGGTCGTTCAGCCCCAGCATTTT | TRBJ1-5 | NA | TRBV19 | few
CASTASAITDTQYF | TGTGCCAGCACCGCTAGCGCGATCACAGATACGCAGTATTTT | TRBJ2-3 | NA | TRBV2 | many
CASSVSGGLTEAFF | TGTGCCAGTAGTGTATCAGGGGGCCTTACTGAAGCTTTCTTT | TRBJ1-1 | TRBD1 | TRBV19 | NA
CASQREGGSYEQYF | TGTGCCAGCCAGAGAGAGGGGGGGTCCTACGAGCAGTACTTC | TRBJ2-7 | NA | TRBV2 | many
CASNYASGANVLTF | TGTGCCAGCAATTACGCTTCTGGGGCCAACGTCCTGACTTTC | TRBJ2-6 | NA | TRBV6-5 | NA
CASSLPPPSIRHEQYF | TGTGCCAGCAGTTTACCACCCCCCTCTATACGCCACGAGCAGTACTTC | TRBJ2-7 | NA | TRBV28 | many
CASSQVGLDYTIYF | TGCGCCAGCAGCCAAGTTGGACTGGACTACACCATATATTTT | TRBJ1-3 | NA | TRBV4-3 | many
CASSQDNARGSGANVLTF | TGCGCCAGCAGCCAAGATAACGCCCGGGGCTCTGGGGCCAACGTCCTGACTTTC | TRBJ2-6 | NA | TRBV4-3 | many
CASSLAAADDWDVEQYF | TGTGCCAGCAGCTTAGCCGCGGCCGACGATTGGGATGTGGAGCAGTACTTC | TRBJ2-7 | NA | TRBV7-2 | many
CASSLFPAIAKNIQYF | TGTGCCAGCAGCTTATTCCCTGCGATAGCCAAAAACATTCAGTACTTC | TRBJ2-4 | NA | TRBV7-9 | many
CASSPETKTYEQYF | TGTGCCAGCAGTCCAGAGACAAAAACCTACGAGCAGTACTTC | TRBJ2-7 | NA | TRBV12-3/TRBV12-4 | many